These T cell receptor beta chains were read from a single sample in a study of cytomegalovirus exposure and HLA in healthy donors. Here immunoSEQ multiplex PCR was the method, and the copy in TCRdb shows in-frame clones only, minus some. The data show 200,000 to 250,000 clones, roughly 84% seen once. The sequencing sample was made of PBMCs. Every receptor here comes from a man aged 45-60 years in good health and CMV-seronegative. Both conserved end residues are part of each CDR3. Each record gives: V gene, clone size, D gene, CDR3 length, J gene, CDR3 DNA, CDR3 protein. A D gene is named only where the DNA matches it firmly. Clone size is given for some rows only: seen once, a few or many times, or a class if the clone is expanded.

TRBV5-5	-	TRBD2	14	TRBJ2-2	TGTGCCAGCAAAGGACTAGCGGTCACCGGGGAGCTGTTTTTT	CASKGLAVTGELFF
TRBV2	few	TRBD1	17	TRBJ2-1	TGTGCCAGCAGTGGGGACAGGGGGCACCCTTTAAGCAATGAGCAGTTCTTC	CASSGDRGHPLSNEQFF
TRBV4-1	-	TRBD2	15	TRBJ2-2	TGCGCCAGCAGCCAGCCGACTAGCGGGAGGGTGGAGCTGTTTTTT	CASSQPTSGRVELFF
TRBV5-1	-	-	14	TRBJ2-3	TGCGCCAGCATTCGGGACACCAGCACAGATACGCAGTATTTT	CASIRDTSTDTQYF
TRBV28	-	-	15	TRBJ1-4	TGTGCCAGCAGTTTCGAAGAGGCAACTAATGAAAAACTGTTTTTT	CASSFEEATNEKLFF
TRBV7-9	-	TRBD2	13	TRBJ2-7	TGTGCCAGCAGCTCGGGACTAGCGTACGAGCAGTACTTC	CASSSGLAYEQYF
TRBV7-3	-	TRBD2	15	TRBJ2-5	TGTGCCAGCAGCCCCGGAGGGAGGGATGAAAAGACCCAGTACTTC	CASSPGGRDEKTQYF
TRBV11-3	-	TRBD2	16	TRBJ2-3	TGTGCCAGCAGCCCCTCCGGGGGAGGGATCACAGATACGCAGTATTTT	CASSPSGGGITDTQYF
TRBV28	once	TRBD2	14	TRBJ2-3	TGTGCCAGCAGCCGTAGCGGGAGCACAGATACGCAGTATTTT	CASSRSGSTDTQYF
TRBV5-4	once	TRBD2	17	TRBJ2-7	TGTGCCACCCGTACTAGCGGGAGGGCCTCGAGCTCCTACGAGCAGTACTTC	CATRTSGRASSSYEQYF
TRBV18	-	TRBD1	16	TRBJ1-6	TGTGCCAGCTCACCACCGGGACAGTCTTCGGGTTCACCCCTCCACTTT	CASSPPGQSSGSPLHF
TRBV19	-	TRBD1	15	TRBJ2-1	TGTGCCAGTAGTCTCGGGACAGGGGCTAACAATGAGCAGTTCTTC	CASSLGTGANNEQFF
TRBV5-6	few	-	15	TRBJ2-7	TGTGCCAGCAGCTTGGACCCGACAGGGAGGTACGAGCAGTACTTC	CASSLDPTGRYEQYF
TRBV9	-	TRBD1	14	TRBJ1-5	TGTGCCAGCAGCGTAGCAGGGGGAGACCAGCCCCAGCATTTT	CASSVAGGDQPQHF
TRBV28	-	-	11	TRBJ1-5	TGTGCCACCCATAGCAATCAGCCCCAGCATTTT	CATHSNQPQHF
TRBV19	-	TRBD2	16	TRBJ2-7	TGTGCCAGCGCCCCCCTCCGGACTAGCGGGGGCTACGAGCAGTACTTC	CASAPLRTSGGYEQYF
TRBV27	-	-	15	TRBJ2-7	TGTGCCAGCAGCCCACCGATCGGAGGGCCCTACGAGCAGTACTTC	CASSPPIGGPYEQYF
TRBV7-3	-	TRBD1	16	TRBJ2-6	TGTGCCAGCAGCCGACGGACAGGGCCTGGGGCCAACGTCCTGACTTTC	CASSRRTGPGANVLTF
TRBV9	-	TRBD2	17	TRBJ2-7	TGTGCCAGCAGCGCCCGGACTAGCGGGACCTGGGGGAACGAGCAGTACTTC	CASSARTSGTWGNEQYF
TRBV9	-	TRBD1	16	TRBJ2-7	TGTGCCAGCAGCGTAGGGGCTCGGGACAGGGACCACGAGCAGTACTTC	CASSVGARDRDHEQYF
TRBV18	-	TRBD2	15	TRBJ2-3	TGTGCCAGCTCCCCTAGCGGTGGGGGCACAGATACGCAGTATTTT	CASSPSGGGTDTQYF
TRBV7-2	-	-	14	TRBJ2-3	TGTGCCAGCAGCACCTATAGCAGCACAGATACGCAGTATTTT	CASSTYSSTDTQYF
TRBV7-9	-	-	15	TRBJ1-1	TGTGCCAGCAGCTTAGCGCGGGGGGTAGGCACTGAAGCTTTCTTT	CASSLARGVGTEAFF
TRBV5-1	-	-	14	TRBJ2-7	TGCGCCAGCAGCCCAGTACGGGGAGCCTACGAGCAGTACTTC	CASSPVRGAYEQYF
TRBV7-6	-	TRBD2	15	TRBJ2-7	TGTGCCAGCAGCGTCGCCACGGGGGGGGCCTACGAGCAGTACTTC	CASSVATGGAYEQYF
TRBV6-5	-	TRBD2	14	TRBJ2-1	TGTGCCAGCAGCCCGATATTGACTAGCCCTGTGCAGTTCTTC	CASSPILTSPVQFF
TRBV5-1	few	TRBD1	18	TRBJ2-5	TGCGCCAGCAGCCCAGGGACTCTTAATCCAGGGGGCCGAGAGACCCAGTACTTC	CASSPGTLNPGGRETQYF
TRBV29-1	-	-	12	TRBJ1-1	TGCAGCGTCCACACAGGGAACACTGAAGCTTTCTTT	CSVHTGNTEAFF
TRBV11-3	-	-	13	TRBJ2-7	TGTGCCAGCAGTCGGGACAAGAACTACGAGCAGTACTTC	CASSRDKNYEQYF
TRBV5-6	-	TRBD1	14	TRBJ1-1	TGTGCCAGCAGCCCAACGACAGGGCTTACTGAAGCTTTCTTT	CASSPTTGLTEAFF
TRBV18	-	TRBD2	16	TRBJ2-1	TGTGCCAGCTCACCACCGACTAGCAGTTCCTACAATGAGCAGTTCTTC	CASSPPTSSSYNEQFF
TRBV5-1	-	-	14	TRBJ2-7	TGCGCCAGCAGCTTGGGAGGTGGGTTCTACGAGCAGTACTTC	CASSLGGGFYEQYF
TRBV30	-	-	15	TRBJ1-1	TGTGCCTGGAGTGAATCCGGGGTTGGCAGGACTGAAGCTTTCTTT	CAWSESGVGRTEAFF
TRBV28	-	TRBD1	16	TRBJ1-2	TGTGCCAGCACCGGGACAGGGGATAAAAGGCGGGATGGCTACACCTTC	CASTGTGDKRRDGYTF
TRBV7-9	once	TRBD2	16	TRBJ2-1	TGTGCCAGCAGCTTAGGACTAGCGGGGGGTTACAATGAGCAGTTCTTC	CASSLGLAGGYNEQFF
TRBV7-3	-	-	14	TRBJ1-2	TGTGCCAGCAGCTTAGGGCAGGGAAACTATGGCTACACCTTC	CASSLGQGNYGYTF
TRBV29-1	-	TRBD2	14	TRBJ2-3	TGCAGCGCCGGGGGGGGGAGAAGCACAGATACGCAGTATTTT	CSAGGGRSTDTQYF
TRBV5-1	-	TRBD2	15	TRBJ2-1	TGCGCCAGCAGCTCCGGGACTAGCGGGATCGACGAGCAGTTCTTC	CASSSGTSGIDEQFF
TRBV15	-	-	14	TRBJ2-7	TGTGCCACCAGCAGAGAAGGACAGCACTACGAGCAGTACTTC	CATSREGQHYEQYF
TRBV7-9	-	-	13	TRBJ2-7	TGTGCCAGCAGCTTACCAGGCTCCTACGAGCAGTACTTC	CASSLPGSYEQYF
TRBV5-1	-	-	12	TRBJ2-1	TGCGCCAGCAGCTTCGCTAACAATGAGCAGTTCTTC	CASSFANNEQFF
TRBV29-1	-	-	13	TRBJ2-3	TGCAGCGTTGAATCCCATAGCACAGATACGCAGTATTTT	CSVESHSTDTQYF
TRBV28	-	TRBD1	22	TRBJ2-6	TGTGCCAGCAGTAAGTCCGAGACAGGGGGCCTAATTGGGGTCTCTGGGGCCAACGTCCTGACTTTC	CASSKSETGGLIGVSGANVLTF
TRBV7-9	-	-	15	TRBJ2-1	TGTGCCAGCAGCCCTCCCTTTAGACTCGGGAGTCAGCAGTTCTTC	CASSPPFRLGSQQFF